Presented here are 20 T cell receptor beta chains from one specimen sequenced in a study of identical twins. TCRdb ran MiXCR on the 5' RACE reads and lists one entry per CDR3 protein. The sample has around 960,000 distinct CDR3 sequences, 9% to 15% seen once; the top ten hold roughly 1.5%. These data were also filed under a second study, of yellow fever vaccine responses in identical twins.

Sequencing was carried out using PBMCs. The receptor source for this set is a woman between 18 and 30 years old in good health.

This clonotype showed up many times. For the CDR3, the DNA is TGTGCCAGCAGTTTACAAACCAACACTGAAGCTTTCTTT. Its protein product is CASSLQTNTEAFF. The J gene is TRBJ1-1, the V gene TRBV12-3 or TRBV12-4; D remains ambiguous. The CDR3 spans 13 residues. The V end lost 2 bases, the J end lost 2 bases, and 6 bases lay between the germline ends.

The V gene is TRBV24-1, the J gene TRBJ2-1; 10 bases map to TRBD1. This CDR3 region has 16 residues. V gave up 4 bases and J gave up 7 bases; unmatched junction bases: 9. Germline V CDR1 and CDR2: KGHDR, SFDVKD. The CDR3 here is CATSDRGGQGQNEQFF. Here the CDR3 DNA reads TGTGCCACCAGTGACCGGGGGGGACAGGGGCAGAATGAGCAGTTCTTC.

The CDR3 DNA is TGTGCCATCAGCAACGTCTCAGGGTCTGGCTACACCTTC. Translation: CAISNVSGSGYTF. V and J are TRBV10-3 and TRBJ1-2; D is possibly TRBD1 (5 bases). This CDR3 region has 13 residues. Germline CDR1 is ENHRY and CDR2 is SYGVKD. Trimming removed 6 bases from V and 7 bases from J, with 15 bases in between.

This clonotype was seen a few times. The chain links TRBV14 to TRBJ2-5; 8 bases map to TRBD1. The CDR3 extends over 15 amino acids. Germline V gives CDR1 SGHDN, CDR2 FVKESK. Trimming at V came to 4 bases and at J to 4 bases, leaving 8 bases not matched to a gene. CDR3 sequence (DNA): TGTGCCAGCAGCCGTTCGACAGGGGTTGCAGAGACCCAGTACTTC. It specifies CASSRSTGVAETQYF.

The chain links TRBV27 to TRBJ2-3; 9 bases are shared with TRBD2. There are 16 residues in the CDR3. Per the germline V gene, CDR1 is MNHEY and CDR2 is SMNVEV (reference sequence). The V and J ends lost 4 bases and 3 bases, in that order; junction bases with no gene match: 8. CDR3 DNA: TGTGCCAGCAGTTGGTTAGCGGGAGCTAGTACAGATACGCAGTATTTT. It codes for CASSWLAGASTDTQYF.

This clonotype has ten or more counts. V gene TRBV7-2 combines with J gene TRBJ2-1, with a weak D call TRBD1 (6 bases). Germline V lookup: CDR1 SGHTA, CDR2 FQGNSA. Trimming shortened V by 2 bases and J by 7 bases, and 9 bases separated the two germline ends. The CDR3 sequence is 13 residues long. CDR3 loop: CASSLNRDNEQFF. The CDR3, as DNA: TGTGCCAGCAGCTTAAACAGGGATAATGAGCAGTTCTTC.

This chain connects TRBV12-3 or TRBV12-4 to TRBJ2-7; D is possibly TRBD2 (5 bases). Between the trimmed V and J ends, which lost 5 bases and 2 bases, there was a span of 13 bases. This CDR3 has 14 amino acids. For the CDR3, the DNA is TGTGCCAGCAGTGGACTGTCGGGCGCCTACGAGCAGTACTTC. It translates to CASSGLSGAYEQYF.

This clonotype was seen only a few times. This chain connects TRBV28 to TRBJ1-6; 8 bases agree with TRBD1. After removal of 4 bases from V and 9 bases from J, the junction contained 11 bases not matched to a gene. The CDR3 spans 16 residues. Germline values: CDR1 MDHEN, CDR2 SYDVKM. The CDR3 spells CASSSHTGGGSSPLHF. Here the CDR3 DNA reads TGTGCCAGCAGTTCCCATACAGGGGGTGGTAGTTCACCCCTCCACTTT.

The J gene is TRBJ2-1, the V gene TRBV4-1; D unclear. The CDR3 sequence is 15 residues long. Germline assignment: CDR1 MGHRA and CDR2 YSYEKL. V lost 1 base, J lost 2 bases, and 9 bases lay in between. CDR3 in DNA: TGCGCCAGCAGCCAAGGGCAAGTCGCCTACAATGAGCAGTTCTTC. It specifies CASSQGQVAYNEQFF.

The chain couples TRBV28 to TRBJ2-2; D is possibly TRBD1 (6 bases). The length of the CDR3 is 15 residues. Trimming took 5 bases from V and 2 from J, leaving 12 bases between them. The germline gives CDR1 MDHEN, CDR2 SYDVKM. CDR3 in amino acids: CASSRAGTNTGELFF. In DNA form, the CDR3 reads TGTGCCAGCAGTCGAGCAGGGACAAACACCGGGGAGCTGTTTTTT.

This chain links TRBV25-1 with TRBJ2-1; TRBD2 matches at 8 bases. The V and J ends lost 8 bases and 5 bases, in that order; junction bases with no gene match: 8. CDR1 is MGHDK and CDR2 is SYGVNS in the germline V gene. This CDR3 region has 14 residues. CDR3 coding DNA: TGTGCCAGCGAACTAGCGGAGGCCCACAATGAGCAGTTCTTC. It is translated as CASELAEAHNEQFF.

This rearrangement joins TRBV20-1 to TRBJ2-3, with D perhaps assigned TRBD1 or TRBD2 (5 bases each). Germline-derived CDR1 and CDR2 are DFQATT and SNEGSKA (reference sequence). Trimming shortened V by 1 base and J by 2 bases, and 13 bases separated the two germline ends. There are 15 residues in the CDR3. CDR3 amino acids: CSARGHGGSTDTQYF. The CDR3 DNA reads as TGCAGTGCTAGAGGTCATGGGGGATCCACAGATACGCAGTATTTT.

This chain connects TRBV5-6 to TRBJ1-1, with 7 nucleotides matching TRBD1. The germline CDR1 and CDR2 sequences are SGHDT and YYEEEE. Trimming removed 3 bases from V and 6 bases from J; junction bases left unmatched: 14. This CDR3 has 16 residues. The CDR3: CASSSWTGRVVAEAFF. The CDR3, as DNA: TGTGCCAGCAGCTCGTGGACAGGAAGGGTAGTCGCTGAAGCTTTCTTT. The variable domain in full, completed from reference TRBV5-6 and TRBJ1-1, reads DAGVTQSPTHLIKTRGQQVTLRCSPKSGHDTVSWYQQALGQGPQFIFQYYEEEERQRGNFPDRFSGHQFPNYSSELNVNALLLGDSALYLCASSSWTGRVVAEAFFGQGTRLTVV.

This clonotype was observed a handful of times. This chain connects TRBV2 to TRBJ2-5, with 9 bases that match TRBD2. This CDR3 has 15 amino acids. Looked up from germline, CDR1 is SNHLY and CDR2 is FYNNEI. The CDR3 DNA sequence: TGTGCTACCAGGGGCCTAGCGGGGAGGGAAGAGACCCAGTACTTC. The encoded protein is CATRGLAGREETQYF.

The sample holds a few counts of this clonotype. V is TRBV10-3 and J is TRBJ1-6, with 10 bases that match TRBD1. The ends lost 6 bases at V and 7 bases at J; junction bases unmatched: 6. The germline CDR1 and CDR2 sequences are ENHRY and SYGVKD. The CDR3 has 15 residues. CDR3 in amino acids: CAIRGTGDLNSPLHF. Here the CDR3 DNA reads TGTGCCATCAGAGGGACAGGGGACTTAAATTCACCCCTCCACTTT.

This clonotype was picked up a small number of times. The chain joins TRBV5-1 to TRBJ2-5, with no clear D. The germline CDR1 and CDR2 sequences are SGHRS and YFSETQ. Trimming cost V 4 bases and J 4 bases, with 11 bases left between them. The CDR3 loop spans 13 amino acids. The chain's CDR3 is CASSTIHRETQYF. The CDR3, as DNA: TGCGCCAGCAGCACAATCCACCGAGAGACCCAGTACTTC.

This clonotype was detected a few times. The CDR3 nucleotides are TGTGCCACCAGTGTTACCGGGGGGGCGGGCTCGGATGAGCAGTTCTTC. Amino acids: CATSVTGGAGSDEQFF. The chain joins TRBV24-1 to TRBJ2-1, with 8 bases lining up with TRBD2. Germline V CDR1 and CDR2: KGHDR, SFDVKD. The V gene end was trimmed by 5 bases and the J gene end by 8 bases; junction bases not matched to a gene: 13. The CDR3 has 16 residues.

In this sample, this clonotype turned up a few times. The rearrangement uses TRBV10-3 and TRBJ1-4, with D unresolved. Trimming left V 11 bases short and J 7 bases short, with 32 bases between. CDR3 length: 18 amino acids. Germline V lookup: CDR1 ENHRY, CDR2 SYGVKD. CDR3 sequence (DNA): TGTGCCGCGAGATGGGGTGTTAGGGCACGGCGGGGAGGTGAAAAACTGTTTTTT. It encodes CAARWGVRARRGGEKLFF.

This clonotype was observed many times. V usage is TRBV12-3 or TRBV12-4 and J usage is TRBJ2-2; 7 nucleotides line up with TRBD2. This CDR3 contains 15 residues. V shed 3 bases and J 6 bases; nucleotides not matched to a gene: 7. Written as DNA, the CDR3 is TGTGCCAGCAGTTTTGGTGGTAGCGGGCCCGGGGAGCTGTTTTTT. Translated, it gives CASSFGGSGPGELFF.

CDR3 sequence: CSAFPEGLTEQFF. The CDR3 DNA is TGCAGTGCTTTCCCAGAGGGCCTGACGGAGCAGTTCTTC. This chain links TRBV20-1 with TRBJ2-1; D might be TRBD2 (5 bases). The CDR3 length is 13 residues. V was shortened by 5 bases and J by 10 bases, with 18 bases between the two germline ends. Germline CDR1 DFQATT, CDR2 SNEGSKA (reference sequence).